The entry below gives a single T cell receptor beta chain sequence along with its context. Its antigen is as yet unknown. The junction departs from the called germline gene at one end, perhaps through a read error. The germline V gene has CDR1 KGHSH and CDR2 LQKENI. The CDR3 covers 13 residues. This sample was included in a study of beta chain features in type 1 diabetes. Study-wide findings and caveats: Among patients with Type 1 diabetes, TCRB CDR3s were moderately but significantly shorter in every one of the four CD4+ subsets. Cells carrying high TCR expression could end up over-represented when cDNA is sequenced. Equally in patients and controls, shorter templates might have been favored by PCR.

Naive, central memory, regulatory and stem cell-like memory cells within the CD4+ compartment were sorted using CD45RO/CCR7/CD25/CD127/CD95/CD27. All of the isolated RNA was reverse transcribed, so expressed TCRB transcripts were sequenced. Profiling relied on immunoSEQ multiplex PCR, and the TCRdb table lists in-frame clones only, not all of them. This table holds 150,000 to 200,000 clones, roughly 63% found once. Sample: naive CD4+ T cells from blood. The chain couples TRBV18 to TRBJ2-1; TRBD2 might be the D (5 bases). This TCR was sampled from a man aged 30-40 years with type 1 diabetes. The CDR3: CASSAGSDNEQFF. The CDR3 DNA reads as TGTGCCAGCTCAGCGGGCTCCGACAATGAGCAGTTCTTC.